This TCR beta chain is from a study of blood T cell repertoires in COVID-19. Turning to the study itself: PBMCs, B-cell-depleted T cells, or T cells provided the cDNA or gDNA that made up the material.

Method: immunoSEQ multiplex PCR; TCRdb's copy keeps in-frame clones and lacks some. This sample has about 190,000 clones, with roughly 80% found just once. The CDR3 consists of 14 residues. Trimming stripped 5 bases from V and 4 bases from J, with 14 bases between. Germline V CDR1 and CDR2: SGHTA, FQGNSA. The rearrangement uses TRBV7-2 and TRBJ1-2; D remains ambiguous. Source material: peripheral blood. This receptor was taken from a man aged 45-60 years who had recovered from COVID-19. CDR3 residues: CASSPPRGSYGYTF. The CDR3 DNA reads as TGTGCCAGCAGCCCCCCTAGAGGCAGCTATGGCTACACCTTC.